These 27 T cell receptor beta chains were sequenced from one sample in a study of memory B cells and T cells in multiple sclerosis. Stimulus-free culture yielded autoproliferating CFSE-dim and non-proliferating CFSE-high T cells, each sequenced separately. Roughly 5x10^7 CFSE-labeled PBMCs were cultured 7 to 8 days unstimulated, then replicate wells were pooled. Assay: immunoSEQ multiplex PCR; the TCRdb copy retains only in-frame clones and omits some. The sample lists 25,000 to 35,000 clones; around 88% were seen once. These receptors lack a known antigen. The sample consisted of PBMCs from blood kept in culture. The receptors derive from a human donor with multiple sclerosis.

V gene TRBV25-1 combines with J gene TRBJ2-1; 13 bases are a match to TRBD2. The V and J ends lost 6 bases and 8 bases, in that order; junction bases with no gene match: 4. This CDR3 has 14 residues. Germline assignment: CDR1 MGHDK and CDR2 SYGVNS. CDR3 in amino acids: CASRGLAGAHEQFF. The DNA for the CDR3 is TGTGCCAGCAGAGGACTAGCGGGAGCGCATGAGCAGTTCTTC.

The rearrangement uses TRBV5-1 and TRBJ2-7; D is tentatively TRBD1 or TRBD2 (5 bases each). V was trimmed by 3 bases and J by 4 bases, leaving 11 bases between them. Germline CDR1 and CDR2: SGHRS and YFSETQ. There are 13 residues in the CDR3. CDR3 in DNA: TGCGCCAGCAGCTATCTGGGGGATTACGAGCAGTACTTC. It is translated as CASSYLGDYEQYF.

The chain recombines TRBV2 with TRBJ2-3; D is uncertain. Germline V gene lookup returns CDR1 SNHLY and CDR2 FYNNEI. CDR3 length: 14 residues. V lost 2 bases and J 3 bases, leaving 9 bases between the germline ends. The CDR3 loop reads CASSEPQRTDTQYF. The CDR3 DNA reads TGTGCCAGCAGTGAACCCCAGCGTACAGATACGCAGTATTTT.

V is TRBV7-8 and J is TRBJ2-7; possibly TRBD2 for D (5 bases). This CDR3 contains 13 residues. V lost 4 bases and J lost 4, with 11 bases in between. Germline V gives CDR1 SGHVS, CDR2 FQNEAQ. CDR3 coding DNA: TGTGCCAGCAGCTCGGGGTCCCTGTACGAGCAGTACTTC. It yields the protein CASSSGSLYEQYF. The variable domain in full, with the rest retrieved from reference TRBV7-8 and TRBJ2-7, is GAGVSQSPRYKVAKRGQDVALRCDPISGHVSLFWYQQALGQGPEFLTYFQNEAQLDKSGLPSDRFFAERPEGSVSTLKIQRTQQEDSAVYLCASSSGSLYEQYFGPGTRLTVT.

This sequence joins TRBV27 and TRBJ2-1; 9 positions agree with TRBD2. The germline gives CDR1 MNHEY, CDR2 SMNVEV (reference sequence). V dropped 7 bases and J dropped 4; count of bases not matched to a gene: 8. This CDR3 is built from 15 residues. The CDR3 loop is CASTLVSGRYNEQFF. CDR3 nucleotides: TGTGCCAGCACCCTGGTGAGCGGGAGGTACAATGAGCAGTTCTTC.

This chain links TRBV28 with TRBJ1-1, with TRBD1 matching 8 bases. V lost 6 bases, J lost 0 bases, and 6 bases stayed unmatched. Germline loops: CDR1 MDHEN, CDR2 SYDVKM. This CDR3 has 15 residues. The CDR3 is CASRPRTGLNTEAFF. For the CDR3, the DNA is TGTGCCAGCAGACCCCGGACAGGGTTGAACACTGAAGCTTTCTTT.

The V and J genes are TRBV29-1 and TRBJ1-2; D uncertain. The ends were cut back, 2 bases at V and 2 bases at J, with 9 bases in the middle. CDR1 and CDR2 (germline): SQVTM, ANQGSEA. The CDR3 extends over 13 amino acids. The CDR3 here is CSVERAQNYGYTF. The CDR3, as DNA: TGCAGCGTTGAAAGGGCCCAGAACTATGGCTACACCTTC.

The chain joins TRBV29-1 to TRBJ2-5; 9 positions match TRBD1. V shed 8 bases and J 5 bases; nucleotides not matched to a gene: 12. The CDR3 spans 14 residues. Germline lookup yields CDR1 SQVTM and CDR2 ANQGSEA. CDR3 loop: CSSEGQGSSETQYF. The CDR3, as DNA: TGCAGCTCCGAGGGACAGGGCTCGTCGGAGACCCAGTACTTC.

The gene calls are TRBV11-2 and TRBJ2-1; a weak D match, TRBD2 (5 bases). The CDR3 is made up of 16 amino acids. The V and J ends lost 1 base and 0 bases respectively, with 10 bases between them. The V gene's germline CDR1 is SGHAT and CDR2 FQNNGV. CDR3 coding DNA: TGTGCCAGCAGCTTAGGTTGGAGGTCCTCCTACAATGAGCAGTTCTTC. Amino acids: CASSLGWRSSYNEQFF.

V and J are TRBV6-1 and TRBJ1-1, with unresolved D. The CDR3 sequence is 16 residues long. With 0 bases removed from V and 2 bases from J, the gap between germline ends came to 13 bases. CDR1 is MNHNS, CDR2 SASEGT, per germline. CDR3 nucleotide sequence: TGTGCCAGCAGTGAAGCTGTCCCACAGTACAACACTGAAGCTTTCTTT. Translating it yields CASSEAVPQYNTEAFF.

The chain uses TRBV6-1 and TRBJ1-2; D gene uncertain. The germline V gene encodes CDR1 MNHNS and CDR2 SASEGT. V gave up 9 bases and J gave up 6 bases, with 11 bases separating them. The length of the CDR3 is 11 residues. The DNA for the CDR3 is TGTGCCAGAGAGGGCTTGGATGGCTACACCTTC. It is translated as CAREGLDGYTF.

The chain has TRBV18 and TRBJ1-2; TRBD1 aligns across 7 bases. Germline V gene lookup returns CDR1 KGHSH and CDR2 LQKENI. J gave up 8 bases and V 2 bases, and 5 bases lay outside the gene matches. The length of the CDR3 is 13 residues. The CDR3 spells CASSPGTVEGYTF. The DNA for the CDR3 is TGTGCCAGCTCACCAGGGACAGTGGAAGGCTACACCTTC.

This CDR3 reads CASSLGGASSSYEQYF. The CDR3 region has the DNA TGCGCCAGCAGCTTGGGGGGGGCCTCAAGCTCCTACGAGCAGTACTTC. The J gene is TRBJ2-7, the V gene TRBV5-1; D possibly matches TRBD1 or TRBD2 (6 bases each). This CDR3 region has 16 residues. Trimming pared 0 bases from V and 0 bases from J, leaving 13 bases between. CDR1 SGHRS and CDR2 YFSETQ come from the germline V gene. The full variable domain, its missing parts supplied by reference TRBV5-1 and TRBJ2-7, is KAGVTQTPRYLIKTRGQQVTLSCSPISGHRSVSWYQQTPGQGLQFLFEYFSETQRNKGNFPGRFSGRQFSNSRSEMNVSTLELGDSALYLCASSLGGASSSYEQYFGPGTRLTVT.

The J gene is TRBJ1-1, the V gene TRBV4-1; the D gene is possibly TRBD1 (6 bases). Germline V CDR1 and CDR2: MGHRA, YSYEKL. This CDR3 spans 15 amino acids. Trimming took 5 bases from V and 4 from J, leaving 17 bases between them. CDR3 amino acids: CASSISWGAATEAFF. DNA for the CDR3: TGCGCCAGCAGCATCTCGTGGGGGGCGGCCACTGAAGCTTTCTTT.

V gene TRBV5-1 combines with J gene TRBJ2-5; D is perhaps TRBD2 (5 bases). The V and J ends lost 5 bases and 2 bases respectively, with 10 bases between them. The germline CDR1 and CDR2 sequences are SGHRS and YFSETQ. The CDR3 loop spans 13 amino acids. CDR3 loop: CASRLSGQETQYF. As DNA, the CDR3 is TGCGCCAGCAGACTGTCGGGGCAAGAGACCCAGTACTTC.

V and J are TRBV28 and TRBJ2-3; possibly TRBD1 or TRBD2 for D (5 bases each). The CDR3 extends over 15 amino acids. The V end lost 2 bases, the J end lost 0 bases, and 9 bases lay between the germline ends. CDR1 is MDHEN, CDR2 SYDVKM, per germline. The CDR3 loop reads CASSLGGLSTDTQYF. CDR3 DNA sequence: TGTGCCAGCAGTTTAGGGGGTCTAAGCACAGATACGCAGTATTTT.

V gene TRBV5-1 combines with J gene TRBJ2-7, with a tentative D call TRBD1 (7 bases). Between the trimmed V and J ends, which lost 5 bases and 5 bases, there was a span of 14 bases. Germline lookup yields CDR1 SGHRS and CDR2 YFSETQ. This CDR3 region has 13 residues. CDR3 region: CASSLGGGDEQYF. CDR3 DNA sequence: TGCGCCAGCAGTTTAGGAGGGGGCGACGAGCAGTACTTC. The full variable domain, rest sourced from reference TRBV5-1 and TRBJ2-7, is KAGVTQTPRYLIKTRGQQVTLSCSPISGHRSVSWYQQTPGQGLQFLFEYFSETQRNKGNFPGRFSGRQFSNSRSEMNVSTLELGDSALYLCASSLGGGDEQYFGPGTRLTVT.

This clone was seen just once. The CDR3 sequence: CASSLNGIQPQHF. In DNA form, the CDR3 reads TGTGCCAGCAGTTTGAATGGGATTCAGCCCCAGCATTTT. This sequence joins TRBV28 and TRBJ1-5; D ambiguous. V lost 3 bases, J lost 6 bases, and 9 bases lay in between. CDR3 length equals 13 residues. Germline CDR1 and CDR2: MDHEN and SYDVKM.

CDR3 loop: CASSDRQGGLSYNEQFF. In DNA, the CDR3 is TGTGCCAGCAGTGACCGACAGGGAGGCCTCTCCTACAATGAGCAGTTCTTC. This chain joins TRBV25-1 and TRBJ2-1, with a possible D match to TRBD1 (7 bases). Trimming removed 3 bases from V and 0 bases from J, with 15 bases in between. CDR3 size: 17 residues. Germline values: CDR1 MGHDK, CDR2 SYGVNS.

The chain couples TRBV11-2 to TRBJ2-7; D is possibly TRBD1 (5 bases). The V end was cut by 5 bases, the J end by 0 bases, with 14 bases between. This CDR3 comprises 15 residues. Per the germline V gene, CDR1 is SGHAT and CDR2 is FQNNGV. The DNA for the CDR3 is TGTGCCAGCAGCCCCTCCGCAGGGCGCTCCTACGAGCAGTACTTC. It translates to CASSPSAGRSYEQYF.

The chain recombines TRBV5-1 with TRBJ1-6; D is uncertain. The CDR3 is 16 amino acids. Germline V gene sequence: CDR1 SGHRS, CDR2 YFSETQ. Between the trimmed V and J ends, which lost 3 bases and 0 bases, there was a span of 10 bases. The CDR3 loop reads CASSSGGSSYNSPLHF. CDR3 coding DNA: TGCGCCAGCAGCTCGGGAGGGAGCTCCTATAATTCACCCCTCCACTTT. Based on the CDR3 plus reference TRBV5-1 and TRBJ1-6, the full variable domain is KAGVTQTPRYLIKTRGQQVTLSCSPISGHRSVSWYQQTPGQGLQFLFEYFSETQRNKGNFPGRFSGRQFSNSRSEMNVSTLELGDSALYLCASSSGGSSYNSPLHFGNGTRLTVT.

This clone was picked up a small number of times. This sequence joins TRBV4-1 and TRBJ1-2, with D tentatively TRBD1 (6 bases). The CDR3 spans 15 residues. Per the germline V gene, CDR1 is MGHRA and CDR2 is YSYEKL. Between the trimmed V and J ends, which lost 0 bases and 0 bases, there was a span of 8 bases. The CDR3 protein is CASSQEGAANYGYTF. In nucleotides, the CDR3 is TGCGCCAGCAGCCAAGAGGGGGCGGCTAACTATGGCTACACCTTC.

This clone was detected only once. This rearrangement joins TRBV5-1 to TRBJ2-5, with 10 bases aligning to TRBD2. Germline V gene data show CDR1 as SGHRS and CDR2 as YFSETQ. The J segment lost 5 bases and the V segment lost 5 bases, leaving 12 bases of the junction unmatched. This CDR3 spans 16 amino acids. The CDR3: CASRPTTSGVWETQYF. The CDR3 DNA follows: TGCGCCAGCAGGCCCACCACTAGCGGGGTATGGGAGACCCAGTACTTC. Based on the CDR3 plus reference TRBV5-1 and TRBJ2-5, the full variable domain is KAGVTQTPRYLIKTRGQQVTLSCSPISGHRSVSWYQQTPGQGLQFLFEYFSETQRNKGNFPGRFSGRQFSNSRSEMNVSTLELGDSALYLCASRPTTSGVWETQYFGPGTRLLVL.

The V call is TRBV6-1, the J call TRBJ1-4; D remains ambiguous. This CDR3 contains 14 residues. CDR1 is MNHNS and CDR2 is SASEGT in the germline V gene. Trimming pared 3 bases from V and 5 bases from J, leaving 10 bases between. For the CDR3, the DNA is TGTGCCAGCAGTGATAGTGGACTCAATGAAAAACTGTTTTTT. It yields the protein CASSDSGLNEKLFF.

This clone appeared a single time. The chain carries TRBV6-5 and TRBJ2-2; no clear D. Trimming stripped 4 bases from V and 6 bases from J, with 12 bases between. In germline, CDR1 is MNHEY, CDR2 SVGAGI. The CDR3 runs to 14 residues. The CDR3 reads CASSFSTGPGELFF. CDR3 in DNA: TGTGCCAGCAGTTTTTCGACTGGACCCGGGGAGCTGTTTTTT.

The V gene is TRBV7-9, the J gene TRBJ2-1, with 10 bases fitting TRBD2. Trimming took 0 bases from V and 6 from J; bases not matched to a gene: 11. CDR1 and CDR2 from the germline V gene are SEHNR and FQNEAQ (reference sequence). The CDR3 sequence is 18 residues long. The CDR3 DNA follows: TGTGCCAGCAGCTTAGCGCTGGCTAGCGGGAGTGTGATCAATGAGCAGTTCTTC. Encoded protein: CASSLALASGSVINEQFF.

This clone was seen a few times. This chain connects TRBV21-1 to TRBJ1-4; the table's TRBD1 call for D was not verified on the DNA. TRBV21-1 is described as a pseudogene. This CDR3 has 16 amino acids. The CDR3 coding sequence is TGTGCCAGCAGCAGGGGGACAGGGGGAATACGGGAAAAACTGTTTTTT. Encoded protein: CASSRGTGGIREKLFF.